This section outlines one TCR beta chain sequence together with its context. Other DNA sequences from this sample encode an identical CDR3 as well. The record originates from a study of blood T cell repertoires in COVID-19. As for the study in general: Italy, Spain and the United States were the sources of the convalescent and acute COVID-19 samples. In each case, the material was cDNA or gDNA derived from T cells, B-cell-depleted T cells, or PBMCs.

This CDR3 comprises 13 residues. CDR1 and CDR2 from the germline V gene are SGHDN and FVKESK. The V end lost 3 bases, the J end lost 2 bases, and 7 bases lay between the germline ends. Per the authors' pipeline: Quantification of nucleated cells was approximated via reference gene primer amplification. The repertoire was sequenced with immunoSEQ multiplex PCR; TCRdb's copy has only in-frame clones and lacks some. V, J and clone size are taken as reported in that table, and D and trimming were inferred from the DNA itself. The sample has about 78,000 clones, approximately 86% seen once. The chain uses TRBV14 and TRBJ1-2, with D perhaps TRBD1 (5 bases). The sample comprised peripheral blood. The TCR sequence derives from a middle-aged man with active or convalescent COVID-19. This CDR3 reads CASSQAGNYGYTF. The DNA for the CDR3 is TGTGCCAGCAGCCAGGCAGGGAACTATGGCTACACCTTC. Filled out from reference TRBV14 and TRBJ1-2, the complete variable domain reads EAGVTQFPSHSVIEKGQTVTLRCDPISGHDNLYWYRRVMGKEIKFLLHFVKESKQDESGMPNNRFLAERTGGTYSTLKVQPAELEDSGVYFCASSQAGNYGYTFGSGTRLTVV.